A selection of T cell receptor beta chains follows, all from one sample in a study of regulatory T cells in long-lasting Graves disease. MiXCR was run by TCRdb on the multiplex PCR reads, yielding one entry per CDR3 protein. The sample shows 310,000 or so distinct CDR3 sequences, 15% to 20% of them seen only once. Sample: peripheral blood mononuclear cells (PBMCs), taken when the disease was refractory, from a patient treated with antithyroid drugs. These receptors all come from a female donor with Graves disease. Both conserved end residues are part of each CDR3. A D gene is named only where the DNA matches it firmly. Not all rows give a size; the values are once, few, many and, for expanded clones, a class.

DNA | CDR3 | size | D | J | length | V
TGTGCCAGCAGTTTAAGGGTGGGGGTCCCATTATCCTACGAGCAGTACTTC | CASSLRVGVPLSYEQYF | - | - | TRBJ2-7 | 17 | TRBV27
TGTGCCAGCAGCTTACAAACTAGCGGGAGGGATGAGCAGTTCTTC | CASSLQTSGRDEQFF | - | TRBD2 | TRBJ2-1 | 15 | TRBV7-3
TGTGCCAGCAGTTACTCTAGGCGCTGGAACACTGAAGCTTTCTTT | CASSYSRRWNTEAFF | many | - | TRBJ1-1 | 15 | TRBV6-5
TGCAGTGCTAGAAGGTCTGTACAAGAGACCCAGTACTTC | CSARRSVQETQYF | many | - | TRBJ2-5 | 13 | TRBV20-1
TGTGCCAGCAGCCATGCGACAGTTCCCTACGAGCAGTACTTC | CASSHATVPYEQYF | many | - | TRBJ2-7 | 14 | TRBV3-1
TGTGCCAGCGGAGGACTAGCGGGCGGGACCGGGGAGCTGTTTTTT | CASGGLAGGTGELFF | many | TRBD2 | TRBJ2-2 | 15 | TRBV2
TGTGCCAGCAGTGAATCGACAGGTCTCTATGGCTACACCTTC | CASSESTGLYGYTF | many | - | TRBJ1-2 | 14 | TRBV2
TGTGCCAGCATCGACGGACAGCGCCGGACCTACGAGCAGTACTTC | CASIDGQRRTYEQYF | - | - | TRBJ2-7 | 15 | TRBV28
TGTGCTAGCAGCTTAGGACCCGGGACAGATAATGAAAAACTGTTTTTT | CASSLGPGTDNEKLFF | - | TRBD1 | TRBJ1-4 | 16 | TRBV7-7
TGTGCCAGCTCACCAGAGGGTCCCCCTAATTCACCCCTCCACTTT | CASSPEGPPNSPLHF | - | - | TRBJ1-6 | 15 | TRBV18
TGTGCCAGCAGCCTACCCCTCGGGGACAGGGGCTACGAGCAGTACTTC | CASSLPLGDRGYEQYF | - | TRBD1 | TRBJ2-7 | 16 | TRBV6-1
TGTGCCAGCAGTCCGGGACTATCAACACACACAGATACGCAGTATTTT | CASSPGLSTHTDTQYF | - | TRBD2 | TRBJ2-3 | 16 | TRBV28
TGTGCCACCAGCAGAGATTTTTCGTGGTTTTGGGGGGCCAACACCGGGGAGCTGTTTTTT | CATSRDFSWFWGANTGELFF | - | - | TRBJ2-2 | 20 | TRBV15
TGCAGTGCTAGCCTCGGACTAGCGGGGGTTCAAGAGACCCAGTACTTC | CSASLGLAGVQETQYF | many | TRBD2 | TRBJ2-5 | 16 | TRBV20-1
TGTGCCAGCAGCCCTCCAGGGGGTCGCTACGAGCAGTACTTC | CASSPPGGRYEQYF | - | TRBD1 | TRBJ2-7 | 14 | TRBV6-1
TGTGCCAGCAGTGAAACGGGCGGTGCCTACTTT | CASSETGGAYF | few | - | TRBJ1-6 | 11 | TRBV6-1
TGCAACGTCGGGACTAGCGGAACCGGGGAGCTGTTTTTT | CNVGTSGTGELFF | - | TRBD2 | TRBJ2-2 | 13 | TRBV29-1
TGTGCCAGCTCACCCGTAATGCCCCAGAACTATGGCTACACCTTC | CASSPVMPQNYGYTF | many | - | TRBJ1-2 | 15 | TRBV18
TGTGCCAGCAGCTTAGAAGGGGCAGGCAATCAGCCCCAGCATTTT | CASSLEGAGNQPQHF | many | - | TRBJ1-5 | 15 | TRBV7-2
TGTGCCAGCAGTTCCGAGCGGGGACCCCGGGAAAAACTGTTTTTT | CASSSERGPREKLFF | many | - | TRBJ1-4 | 15 | TRBV6-5
TGTGCCAGCAGTCCAGGACATGCTGTCTCACCCCTCCACTTT | CASSPGHAVSPLHF | - | - | TRBJ1-6 | 14 | TRBV2
TGTGCCAGTAGTACCTACAGGGGGCAAAATTCACCCCTCCACTTT | CASSTYRGQNSPLHF | - | TRBD1 | TRBJ1-6 | 15 | TRBV19
TGCAGTGCTAGAGATCGAGGGACTAGCGGGAGGGTCTCCGGGGAGCTGTTTTTT | CSARDRGTSGRVSGELFF | few | TRBD2 | TRBJ2-2 | 18 | TRBV20-1
TGTGCCAGCAGCTTAGTCGTAGCGGAGAACAATGAGCAGTTCTTC | CASSLVVAENNEQFF | - | - | TRBJ2-1 | 15 | TRBV7-9
TGTGCCAGCAGCCAATTTCCCTCTGTAGCGGGGGGAGTGGAGACCCAGTACTTC | CASSQFPSVAGGVETQYF | many | TRBD2 | TRBJ2-5 | 18 | TRBV3-1
TGTGCCAGCAGTCGCCCCCAGGGTCTTGGCTCACCCCTCCACTTT | CASSRPQGLGSPLHF | many | - | TRBJ1-6 | 15 | TRBV11-3
TGTGCCAGTCTCCTCGTGGGACAGGAGGATCTCTATGGCTACACCTTC | CASLLVGQEDLYGYTF | - | TRBD1 | TRBJ1-2 | 16 | TRBV19
TGTGCCAGCAGTGGCCTGTTACTACCCAGAACTTACGAGCAGTACTTC | CASSGLLLPRTYEQYF | few | - | TRBJ2-7 | 16 | TRBV6-1
TGTGCCAGCAGCTTAGGACCGGGACCCAGCAAGAACTTC | CASSLGPGPSKNF | few | - | TRBJ2-7 | 13 | TRBV7-9
TGCGCCAGCAGCCCCGACTTGCACCAAGAGACCCAGTACTTC | CASSPDLHQETQYF | - | - | TRBJ2-5 | 14 | TRBV4-3
TGTGCCAGCAGCGGCAGTGGGGCGGGGGGGCTTATCAATGAGCAGTTCTTC | CASSGSGAGGLINEQFF | few | TRBD2 | TRBJ2-1 | 17 | TRBV11-2
TGCAGTGCTAGGAGCGGAGCCTCTGGAAACACCATATATTTT | CSARSGASGNTIYF | - | - | TRBJ1-3 | 14 | TRBV20-1
TGTGCCAGCAGCGGCAGGGGCGGGAGCACTGAAGCTTTCTTT | CASSGRGGSTEAFF | few | - | TRBJ1-1 | 14 | TRBV7-9
TGTGCCAGCAGCTTAATTAGGGCAGGTCAAGAGACCCAGTACTTC | CASSLIRAGQETQYF | - | - | TRBJ2-5 | 15 | TRBV7-8
TGTGCCAGCAGCCTCGGGACAGGGGGGTACCAAGAGACCCAGTACTTC | CASSLGTGGYQETQYF | many | TRBD1 | TRBJ2-5 | 16 | TRBV11-1
TGTGCCACCAGCAGGAGGTGGGATGAGCAGTTCTTC | CATSRRWDEQFF | few | - | TRBJ2-1 | 12 | TRBV15